These 14 T cell receptor beta chains were all obtained from the same sample, sequenced in a study of T cells in Graves' hyperthyroidism and ophthalmopathy. There were TCR beta CDR3 regions amplified from RNA transcripts. RT-PCR in the first round (using the HTBI primer set) targeted the TCR CDR3. A single record per CDR3 protein comes from TCRdb applying MiXCR to the multiplex PCR reads. Of 800,000 or so distinct CDR3 sequences listed, more than 30% are singletons. The sequenced sample was blood. These receptors were obtained from a man between 18 and 29 years old with Graves' hyperthyroidism.

This clonotype showed up many times. The chain couples TRBV15 to TRBJ1-4; D not certain. Germline CDR1 is LNHNV and CDR2 is YYDKDF (reference sequence). Trimming removed 8 bases from V and 3 bases from J, with 19 bases in between. The CDR3 length is 16 residues. CDR3 nucleotides: TGTGCCACCGAGAAGGGCAGCCTTTTGGCTAATGAAAAACTGTTTTTT. This gives the protein CATEKGSLLANEKLFF.

CDR3 nucleotides: TGCAGTGCTAGAAAGGGACAGGGAGGGCCACCCCTCCACTTT. Translating gives CSARKGQGGPPLHF. The chain uses TRBV20-1 and TRBJ1-6; 9 nucleotides match TRBD1. Germline CDR1 is DFQATT and CDR2 is SNEGSKA (reference sequence). V dropped 2 bases and J dropped 11; count of bases not matched to a gene: 7. The CDR3 runs 14 residues.

J is TRBJ1-2 and V is TRBV20-1; maybe TRBD1 (5 bases). Germline V gives CDR1 DFQATT, CDR2 SNEGSKA (reference sequence). The germline V and J ends were trimmed by 1 base and 5 bases, with 8 bases remaining between them. There are 12 residues in the CDR3. The CDR3 DNA reads TGCAGTGCTAGAGGGGGGACGTATGGCTACACCTTC. Protein sequence: CSARGGTYGYTF.

This clonotype has only a few counts. This chain joins TRBV12-3 or TRBV12-4 and TRBJ1-1, with a weak D call TRBD1 (5 bases). Between the trimmed V and J ends, which lost 7 bases and 5 bases, there was a span of 17 bases. The CDR3 runs to 14 residues. The CDR3, as DNA: TGTGCCAGCACGGGGGTTGCCGGTAGGACTGAAGCTTTCTTT. This sequence encodes CASTGVAGRTEAFF.

The genes are TRBV15 and TRBJ2-5, with 8 bases lining up with TRBD2. This CDR3 spans 14 amino acids. Germline V gives CDR1 LNHNV, CDR2 YYDKDF (reference sequence). The V segment lost 4 bases and the J segment 5 bases; nucleotides outside the gene matches: 6. The CDR3 protein is CATSIGGVGETQYF. The CDR3 nucleotides read TGTGCCACCAGCATCGGGGGGGTAGGGGAGACCCAGTACTTC.

The chain employs TRBV9 and TRBJ1-1, with 12 positions matching TRBD1. CDR3 length equals 15 residues. CDR1 SGDLS and CDR2 YYNGEE come from the germline V gene. V dropped 3 bases and J dropped 6; count of bases not matched to a gene: 6. The CDR3 DNA sequence: TGTGCCAGCAGCGGGGGACAGGGGGCGGCTGCTGAAGCTTTCTTT. It codes for CASSGGQGAAAEAFF.

This chain uses TRBV5-1 with TRBJ2-5; D is unclear. The CDR3 consists of 15 residues. Per the germline V gene, CDR1 is SGHRS and CDR2 is YFSETQ. Between the trimmed V and J ends, which lost 0 bases and 3 bases, there was a span of 12 bases. CDR3 in amino acids: CASSLGQIFKETQYF. The CDR3 nucleotides read TGCGCCAGCAGCTTGGGGCAGATCTTCAAAGAGACCCAGTACTTC.

This clonotype was seen more than once but under ten times. The chain is built from TRBV5-1 and TRBJ2-7; TRBD2 agrees at 13 bases. Germline CDR1 SGHRS, CDR2 YFSETQ. This CDR3 has 16 residues. After removal of 3 bases from V and 6 bases from J, the junction contained 9 bases not matched to a gene. The CDR3 loop reads CASSSVGLAGSPEQYF. Written as DNA, the CDR3 is TGCGCCAGCAGCTCAGTGGGACTAGCGGGGTCGCCCGAGCAGTACTTC.

The chain uses TRBV5-6 and TRBJ1-6; TRBD1 is a possible D gene (5 bases). Trimming stripped 3 bases from V and 8 bases from J, with 12 bases between. Germline-derived CDR1 and CDR2 are SGHDT and YYEEEE. The CDR3 spans 14 residues. The CDR3 region is CASSSGTKDSPLHF. CDR3 DNA: TGTGCCAGCAGCTCCGGGACCAAAGATTCACCCCTCCACTTT.

The rearrangement links TRBV6-6 to TRBJ1-1; no definite D call. This CDR3 is 12 amino acids long. Germline CDR1 and CDR2: MNHNY and SVGAGI (reference sequence). Trimming shortened V by 6 bases and J by 5 bases, and 10 bases separated the two germline ends. The CDR3 bases are TGTGCCAGCAGGCGTGAAGGGACTGAAGCTTTCTTT. As protein: CASRREGTEAFF.

With respect to this clonotype: One base away lies a much larger clone, so this may be a sequencing read error. V and J are TRBV7-2 and TRBJ2-6, with TRBD1 identical over 11 bases. Germline CDR1 and CDR2: SGHTA and FQGNSA. This CDR3 is 18 amino acids long. The trim removed 4 bases at V and 2 bases at J, leaving 7 bases unmatched. CDR3 sequence: CASSSVGQGATGANVLTF. The CDR3 nucleotides read TGTGCCAGCAGCTCAGTTGGACAGGGGGCTACTGGGGCCAACGTCCTGACTTTC.

There are many counts of this clonotype. The gene calls are TRBV2 and TRBJ1-6; 7 positions agree with TRBD1. CDR1 is SNHLY, CDR2 FYNNEI, per germline. Trimming took 3 bases from V and 6 from J; bases not matched to a gene: 5. This CDR3 contains 15 residues. The CDR3 DNA is TGTGCCAGCAGTGATACCCGGGACAGTAATTCACCCCTCCACTTT. Its protein product is CASSDTRDSNSPLHF.

The table lists this clonotype with a few counts. The rearrangement joins TRBV7-3 to TRBJ2-5; 8 nucleotides agree with TRBD2. V was pared by 5 bases and J by 5 bases, with 10 bases of the junction left unmatched. The CDR3 is 15 amino acids. Germline V gene lookup returns CDR1 SGHTA and CDR2 FQGTGA. Written as DNA, the CDR3 is TGTGCCAGCAGCGCCGGGACTAGTAGCTGGGAGACCCAGTACTTC. Its protein is CASSAGTSSWETQYF. Combining the CDR3 with reference TRBV7-3 and TRBJ2-5 gives the whole variable domain GAGVSQTPSNKVTEKGKYVELRCDPISGHTALYWYRQSLGQGPEFLIYFQGTGAADDSGLPNDRFFAVRPEGSVSTLKIQRTERGDSAVYLCASSAGTSSWETQYFGPGTRLLVL.

Ten or more counts support this clonotype. The J gene is TRBJ1-1, the V gene TRBV7-9, with D unresolved. With 7 bases removed from V and 1 base from J, the gap between germline ends came to 13 bases. CDR3 length: 14 residues. Germline lookup yields CDR1 SEHNR and CDR2 FQNEAQ (reference sequence). The CDR3 loop reads CASIPASGNTEAFF. CDR3 DNA sequence: TGTGCCAGCATCCCCGCGAGCGGGAACACTGAAGCTTTCTTT. Looking up the rest from reference TRBV7-9 and TRBJ1-1 gives the full variable domain: DTGVSQNPRHKITKRGQNVTFRCDPISEHNRLYWYRQTLGQGPEFLTYFQNEAQLEKSRLLSDRFSAERPKGSFSTLEIQRTEQGDSAMYLCASIPASGNTEAFFGQGTRLTVV.